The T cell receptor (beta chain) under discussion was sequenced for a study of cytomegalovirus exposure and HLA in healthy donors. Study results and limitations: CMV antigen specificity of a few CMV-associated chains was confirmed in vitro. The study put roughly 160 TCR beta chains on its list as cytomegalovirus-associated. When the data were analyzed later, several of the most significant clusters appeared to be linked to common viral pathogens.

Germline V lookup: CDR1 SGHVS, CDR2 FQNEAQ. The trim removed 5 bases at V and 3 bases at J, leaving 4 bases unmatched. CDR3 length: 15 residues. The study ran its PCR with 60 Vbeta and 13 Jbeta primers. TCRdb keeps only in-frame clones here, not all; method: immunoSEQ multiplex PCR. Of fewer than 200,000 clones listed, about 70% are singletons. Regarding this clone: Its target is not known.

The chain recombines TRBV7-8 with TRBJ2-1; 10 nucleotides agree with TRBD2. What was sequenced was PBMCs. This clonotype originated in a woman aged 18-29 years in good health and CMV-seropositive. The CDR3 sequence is CASSAGLADYNEQFF. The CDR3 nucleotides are TGTGCCAGCAGCGCCGGACTAGCGGACTACAATGAGCAGTTCTTC.